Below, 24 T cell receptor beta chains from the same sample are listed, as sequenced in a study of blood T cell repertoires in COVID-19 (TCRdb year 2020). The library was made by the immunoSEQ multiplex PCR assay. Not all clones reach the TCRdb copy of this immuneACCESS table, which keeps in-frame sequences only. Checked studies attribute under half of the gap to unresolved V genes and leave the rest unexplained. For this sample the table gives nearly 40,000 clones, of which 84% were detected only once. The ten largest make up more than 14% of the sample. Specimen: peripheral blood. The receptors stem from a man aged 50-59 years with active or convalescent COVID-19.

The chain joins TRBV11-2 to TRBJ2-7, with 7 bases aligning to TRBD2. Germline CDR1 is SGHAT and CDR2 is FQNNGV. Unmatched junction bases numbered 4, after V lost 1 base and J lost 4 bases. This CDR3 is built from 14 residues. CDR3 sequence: CASSLAGGSYEQYF. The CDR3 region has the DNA TGTGCCAGCAGCTTAGCGGGGGGTTCTTACGAGCAGTACTTC.

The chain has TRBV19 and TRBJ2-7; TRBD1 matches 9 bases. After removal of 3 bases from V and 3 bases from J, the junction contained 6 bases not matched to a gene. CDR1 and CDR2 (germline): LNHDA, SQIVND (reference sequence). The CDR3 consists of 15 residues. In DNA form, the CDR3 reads TGTGCCAGTAGTATTTGGGGGACAGGGAGCTACGAGCAGTACTTC. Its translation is CASSIWGTGSYEQYF. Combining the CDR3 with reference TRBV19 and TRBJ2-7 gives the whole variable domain DGGITQSPKYLFRKEGQNVTLSCEQNLNHDAMYWYRQDPGQGLRLIYYSQIVNDFQKGDIAEGYSVSREKKESFPLTVTSAQKNPTAFYLCASSIWGTGSYEQYFGPGTRLTVT.

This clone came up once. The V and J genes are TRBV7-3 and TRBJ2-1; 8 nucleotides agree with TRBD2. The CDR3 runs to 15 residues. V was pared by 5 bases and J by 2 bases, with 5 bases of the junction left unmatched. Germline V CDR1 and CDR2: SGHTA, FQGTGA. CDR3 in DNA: TGTGCCAGCAGCAGTACTAGCGGTACCTACAATGAGCAGTTCTTC. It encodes CASSSTSGTYNEQFF.

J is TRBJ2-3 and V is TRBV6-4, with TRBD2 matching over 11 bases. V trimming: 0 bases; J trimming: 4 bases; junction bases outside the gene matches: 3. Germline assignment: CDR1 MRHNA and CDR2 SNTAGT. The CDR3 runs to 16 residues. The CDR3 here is CASSDSGTSGADTQYF. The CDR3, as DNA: TGTGCCAGCAGTGACTCGGGGACTAGCGGTGCAGATACGCAGTATTTT.

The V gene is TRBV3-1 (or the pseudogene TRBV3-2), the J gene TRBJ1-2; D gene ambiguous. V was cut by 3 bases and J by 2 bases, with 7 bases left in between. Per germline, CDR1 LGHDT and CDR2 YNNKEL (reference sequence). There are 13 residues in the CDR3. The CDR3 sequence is CASSQRGNYGYTF. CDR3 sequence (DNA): TGTGCCAGCAGCCAGAGAGGGAACTATGGCTACACCTTC.

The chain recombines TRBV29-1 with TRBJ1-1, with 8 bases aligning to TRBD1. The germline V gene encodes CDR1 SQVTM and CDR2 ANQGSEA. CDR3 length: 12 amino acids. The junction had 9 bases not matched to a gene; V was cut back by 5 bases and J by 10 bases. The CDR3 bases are TGCAGCGTTAGCCAGGGGGCGGCCCGAGCTTTCTTT. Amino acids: CSVSQGAARAFF.

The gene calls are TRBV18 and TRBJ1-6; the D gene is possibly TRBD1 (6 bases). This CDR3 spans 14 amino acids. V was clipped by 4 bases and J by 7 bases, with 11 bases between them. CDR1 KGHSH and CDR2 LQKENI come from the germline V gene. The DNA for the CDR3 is TGTGCCAGCTCACTCGACAGGATCAATTCACCCCTCCACTTT. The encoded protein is CASSLDRINSPLHF. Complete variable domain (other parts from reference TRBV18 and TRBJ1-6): NAGVMQNPRHLVRRRGQEARLRCSPMKGHSHVYWYRQLPEEGLKFMVYLQKENIIDESGMPKERFSAEFPKEGPSILRIQQVVRGDSAAYFCASSLDRINSPLHFGNGTRLTVT.

CDR3 bases: TGTGCCAGCACCCTCACCGACAGGCTATACAATGAGCAGTTCTTC. Amino acids: CASTLTDRLYNEQFF. This chain connects TRBV7-8 to TRBJ2-1, with D tentatively TRBD1 (6 bases). Germline CDR1 and CDR2: SGHVS and FQNEAQ. There are 15 residues in the CDR3. Deletions cut 7 bases from V and 4 bases from J, with 17 bases between.

CDR3 region: CASSLDGRGTYNEQFF. The CDR3 DNA reads TGTGCCAGCAGCTTAGATGGCAGGGGGACCTACAATGAGCAGTTCTTC. This sequence joins TRBV7-6 and TRBJ2-1; 7 bases are a match to TRBD1. The CDR3 covers 16 residues. V lost 1 base, J lost 2 bases, and 5 bases stayed unmatched. Germline lookup yields CDR1 SGHVS and CDR2 FNYEAQ.

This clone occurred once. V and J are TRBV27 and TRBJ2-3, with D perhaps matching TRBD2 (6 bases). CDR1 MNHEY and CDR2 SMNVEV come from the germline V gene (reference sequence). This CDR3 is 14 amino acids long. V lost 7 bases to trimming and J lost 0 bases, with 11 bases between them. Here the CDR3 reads CASTGGPSTDTQYF. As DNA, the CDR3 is TGTGCCAGCACCGGAGGGCCTAGCACAGATACGCAGTATTTT.

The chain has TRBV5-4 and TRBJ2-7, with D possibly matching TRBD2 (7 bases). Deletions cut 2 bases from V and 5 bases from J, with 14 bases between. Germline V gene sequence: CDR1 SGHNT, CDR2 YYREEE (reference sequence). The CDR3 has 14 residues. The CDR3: CASSFSGGPHEQYF. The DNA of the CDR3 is TGTGCCAGCAGCTTTTCCGGGGGGCCCCACGAGCAGTACTTC.

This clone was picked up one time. Here the CDR3 DNA reads TGTGCCAGCAGCTTAAGGGACTCCGCCTACGAGCAGTACTTC. Encoded protein: CASSLRDSAYEQYF. The chain links TRBV7-8 to TRBJ2-7; D perhaps matches TRBD2 (6 bases). Trimming removed 2 bases from V and 2 bases from J, with 10 bases in between. Germline CDR1 is SGHVS and CDR2 is FQNEAQ. This CDR3 comprises 14 residues.

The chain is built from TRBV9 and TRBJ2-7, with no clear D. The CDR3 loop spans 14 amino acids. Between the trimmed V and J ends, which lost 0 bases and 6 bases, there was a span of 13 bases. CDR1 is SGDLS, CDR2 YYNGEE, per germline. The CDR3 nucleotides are TGTGCCAGCAGCGTAGAAGCGAAGATTGGCGAGCAGTACTTC. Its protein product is CASSVEAKIGEQYF.

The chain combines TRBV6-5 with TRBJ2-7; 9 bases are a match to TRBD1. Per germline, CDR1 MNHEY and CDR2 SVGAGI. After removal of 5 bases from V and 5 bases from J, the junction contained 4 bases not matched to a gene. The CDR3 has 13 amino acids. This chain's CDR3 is CASSRQGVHEQYF. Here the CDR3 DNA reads TGTGCCAGCAGTCGACAGGGGGTCCACGAGCAGTACTTC.

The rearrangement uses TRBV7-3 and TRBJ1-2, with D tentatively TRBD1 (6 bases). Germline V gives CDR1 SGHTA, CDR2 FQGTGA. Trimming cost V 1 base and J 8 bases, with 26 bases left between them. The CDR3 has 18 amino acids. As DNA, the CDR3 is TGTGCCAGCAGCTTAAGTAGATTGGGAACCGGGACAAACAAGGGCTACACCTTC. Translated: CASSLSRLGTGTNKGYTF. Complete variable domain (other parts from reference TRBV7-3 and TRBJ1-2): GAGVSQTPSNKVTEKGKYVELRCDPISGHTALYWYRQSLGQGPEFLIYFQGTGAADDSGLPNDRFFAVRPEGSVSTLKIQRTERGDSAVYLCASSLSRLGTGTNKGYTFGSGTRLTVV.

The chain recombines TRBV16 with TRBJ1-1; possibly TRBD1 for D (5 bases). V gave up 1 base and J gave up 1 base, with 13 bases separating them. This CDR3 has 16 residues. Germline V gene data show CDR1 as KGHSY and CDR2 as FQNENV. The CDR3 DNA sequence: TGTGCCAGCAGCCAATTCTTTCAGGGAAAGAACACTGAAGCTTTCTTT. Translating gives CASSQFFQGKNTEAFF.

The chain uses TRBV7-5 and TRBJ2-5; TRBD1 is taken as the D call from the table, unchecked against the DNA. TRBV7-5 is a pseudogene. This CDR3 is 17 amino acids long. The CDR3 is CARSLGSGGAGQETQYF. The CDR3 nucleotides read TGTGCCAGAAGCTTAGGTTCAGGGGGCGCTGGGCAAGAGACCCAGTACTTC.

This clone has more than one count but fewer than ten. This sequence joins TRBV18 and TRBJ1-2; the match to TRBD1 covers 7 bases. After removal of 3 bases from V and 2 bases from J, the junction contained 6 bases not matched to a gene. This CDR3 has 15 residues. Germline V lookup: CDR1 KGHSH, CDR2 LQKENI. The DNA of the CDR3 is TGTGCCAGCTCACCGTCGACAGGGTGGAACTATGGCTACACCTTC. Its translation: CASSPSTGWNYGYTF.

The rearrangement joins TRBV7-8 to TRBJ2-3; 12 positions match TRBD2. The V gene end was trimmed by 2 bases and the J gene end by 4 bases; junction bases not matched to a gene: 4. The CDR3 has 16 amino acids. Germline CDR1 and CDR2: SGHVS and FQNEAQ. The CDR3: CASSLMTSGGSDTQYF. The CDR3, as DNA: TGTGCCAGCAGCTTAATGACTAGCGGGGGCTCAGATACGCAGTATTTT.

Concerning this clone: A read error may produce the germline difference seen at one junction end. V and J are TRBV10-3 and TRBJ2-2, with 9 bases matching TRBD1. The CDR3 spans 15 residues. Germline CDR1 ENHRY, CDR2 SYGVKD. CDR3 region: CVIRPGQGNTGELFF. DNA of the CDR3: TGTGTCATCAGACCGGGACAGGGGAACACCGGGGAGCTGTTTTTT.

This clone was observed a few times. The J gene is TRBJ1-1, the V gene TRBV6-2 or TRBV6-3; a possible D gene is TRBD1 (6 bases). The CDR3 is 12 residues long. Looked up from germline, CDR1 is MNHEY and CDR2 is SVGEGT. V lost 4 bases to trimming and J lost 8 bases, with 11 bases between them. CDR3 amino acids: CASSWGGSEAFF. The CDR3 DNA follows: TGTGCCAGCAGTTGGGGGGGCTCCGAAGCTTTCTTT.

The CDR3 nucleotides are TGTGCCAGCAGCTTGGGTGCGGGTGGAGAGACCCAGTACTTC. Translating it yields CASSLGAGGETQYF. The genes are TRBV7-7 and TRBJ2-5, with D possibly TRBD2 on 5 matching bases. This CDR3 has 14 residues. The V end was cut by 3 bases, the J end by 4 bases, with 12 bases between. CDR1 and CDR2 from the germline V gene are SSHAT and FNYEAQ (reference sequence).

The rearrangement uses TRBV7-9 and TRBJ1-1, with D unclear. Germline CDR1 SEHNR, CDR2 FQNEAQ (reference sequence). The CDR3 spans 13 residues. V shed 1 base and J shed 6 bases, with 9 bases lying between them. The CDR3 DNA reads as TGTGCCAGCAGCTTAGTGGGCTCCCCTGAAGCTTTCTTT. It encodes CASSLVGSPEAFF. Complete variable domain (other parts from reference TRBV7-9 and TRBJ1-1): DTGVSQNPRHKITKRGQNVTFRCDPISEHNRLYWYRQTLGQGPEFLTYFQNEAQLEKSRLLSDRFSAERPKGSFSTLEIQRTEQGDSAMYLCASSLVGSPEAFFGQGTRLTVV.

CDR3 sequence: CAISAIRARSSYEQYF. CDR3 nucleotide sequence: TGTGCCATCAGTGCTATAAGAGCTAGAAGCTCCTACGAGCAGTACTTC. This chain links TRBV10-3 with TRBJ2-7; D remains ambiguous. Trimming removed 4 bases from V and 0 bases from J, with 16 bases in between. The V gene's germline CDR1 is ENHRY and CDR2 SYGVKD. The CDR3 has 16 residues.